The sequence of this T cell receptor (beta chain) was determined in a study of T-cell reconstitution after alpha-beta-depleted transplantation in children. The germline V gene has CDR1 SGHRS and CDR2 YFSETQ. The CDR3 contains 16 residues. With V trimmed by 4 bases and J by 2 bases, 8 bases remained unmatched. Construction of the TCRbeta library involved unique molecular identifiers. TCRdb redid the calling of the PCR reads with MiXCR, one entry per CDR3 protein. The top ten clones hold 1.1% of a sample with 600,000 to 700,000 distinct CDR3 sequences, 16% of them seen once. The chain recombines TRBV5-1 with TRBJ2-3, with 9 bases matching TRBD2. The clonotype originates from a human donor who donated a stem cell graft to a child with acute myeloid leukemia. Specimen: PBMCs from the stem cell graft donor, collected from the stem cell graft. The CDR3 region has the DNA TGCGCCAGCAGCCTCCAAGCGGGGGGCCTCACAGATACGCAGTATTTT. It yields the protein CASSLQAGGLTDTQYF.